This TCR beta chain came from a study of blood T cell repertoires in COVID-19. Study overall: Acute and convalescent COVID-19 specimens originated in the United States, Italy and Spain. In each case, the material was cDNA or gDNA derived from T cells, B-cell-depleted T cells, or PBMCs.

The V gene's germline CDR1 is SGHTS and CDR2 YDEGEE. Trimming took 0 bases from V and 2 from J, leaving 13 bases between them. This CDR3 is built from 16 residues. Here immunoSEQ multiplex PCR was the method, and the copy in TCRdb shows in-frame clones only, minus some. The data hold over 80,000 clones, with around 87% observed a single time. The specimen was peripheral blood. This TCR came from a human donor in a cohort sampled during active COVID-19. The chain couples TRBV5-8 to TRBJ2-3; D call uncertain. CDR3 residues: CASSLVVAADTDTQYF. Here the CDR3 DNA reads TGTGCCAGCAGCTTGGTGGTGGCGGCAGACACAGATACGCAGTATTTT.